This TCR beta chain was documented in a study of CD8+CD57+ T cells in acquired aplastic anemia (dated by TCRdb to 2016 to 2019). For context, the study as a whole: A mean of 3.2 ug of DNA, ranging from about 0.19 to 27.4 ug, was extracted from sorted CD4+ and CD8+ cells. A CD8+CD57+ expansion meant a frequency higher than the mean frequency seen in healthy subjects.

Profiling of TCR beta VDJ combinations and CDR3 sequences used genomic DNA as the template. TCR repertoire sequencing was run on an Illumina HiSeq 2000. The source study handled its data this way. Repertoire assessment relied on Simpson's diversity index, CDR3 size and DJ length profiles, and TRBV/TRBJ rearrangement plots. The most abundant DNA sequence in the deep sequencing data was defined as the immunodominant clone. CDR3 amino acid sequences were checked for sharing across subjects and were also compared against the VDJdb database and published repertoires. Starting from the raw public reads, TCRdb applied fastp trimming at Q25, assembled clones with MiXCR and retained in-frame beta chains. Each entry merges the rows of one CDR3 protein and shows their most common DNA and genes. The V and J calls here are based on TCRdb, not the publication. This sample is represented by about 180,000 distinct CDR3 sequences; approximately 48% of them were singletons. The ten biggest clones cover under 15% of the sample.

CDR1 and CDR2 are read off the germline V gene (reference sequence) as SGHKS and YYEKEE. Taken from cysteine to phenylalanine, the CDR3 has 16 residues. The retained sequence is limited to the CDR3, 48 bases, with the frame set at the first base. Trimming costs V 4 bases and J 5 bases, and their ends lie 16 bases apart. Patients chosen for sequencing had shown expansion of CD8+CD57+ cells by flow cytometry. Every patient had severe acquired aplastic anemia, diagnosed using the International Study of Aplastic Anemia and Agranulocytosis and Camitta criteria. No patient had received any therapy when blood was sampled. The study deep-sequenced TCR repertoires of sorted CD4+ and CD8+ blood T cells from severe aplastic anemia patients and healthy subjects. Patients were enrolled in the USA under clinicaltrials.gov protocols 00001620, 01623167, 00001397, 00071045, 00081523 and 00961064. Ficoll-Paque density gradient centrifugation was used to isolate peripheral blood mononuclear cells. CD4+ and CD8+ T cells were sorted by FACS or magnetic beads before DNA extraction.

This clonotype appeared many times. It lacks a known antigen. The input lacks base qualities; no much larger clone sits a single base away. Paper-wide results and their limitations: Roughly 30 CD8+ CDR3 sequences were found to be shared between patients and controls, but these sequences appeared to be highly expressed in patients and within the immunodominant clones of the patients. No significant difference in CD8+ Simpson's diversity was found between patients and healthy controls (P=0.060).

The clonotype originates from a human donor with aplastic anemia. Sequencing was performed on sorted CD4+, CD8+, or CD8+CD57+ T cells (not recorded which) from PBMCs. The V and J genes are TRBV5-5 and TRBJ1-6, and possibly TRBD1, on 5 matching bases. The DNA sequence is as follows: TGTGCCAGCAGCCGGGACCCACGACCCGATAATTCACCCCTCCACTTT. Its translation reads: CASSRDPRPDNSPLHF.